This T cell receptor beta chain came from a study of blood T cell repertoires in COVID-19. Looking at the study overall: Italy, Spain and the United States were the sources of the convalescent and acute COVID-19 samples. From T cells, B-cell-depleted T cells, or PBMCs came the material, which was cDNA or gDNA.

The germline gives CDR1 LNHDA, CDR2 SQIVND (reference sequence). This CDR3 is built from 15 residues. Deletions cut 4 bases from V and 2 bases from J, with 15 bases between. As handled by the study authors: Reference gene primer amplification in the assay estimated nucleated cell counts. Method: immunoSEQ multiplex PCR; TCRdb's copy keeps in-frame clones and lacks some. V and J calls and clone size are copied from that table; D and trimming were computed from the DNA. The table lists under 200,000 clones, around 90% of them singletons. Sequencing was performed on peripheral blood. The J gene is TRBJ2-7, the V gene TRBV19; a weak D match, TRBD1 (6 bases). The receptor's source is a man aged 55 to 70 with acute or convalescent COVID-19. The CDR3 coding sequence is TGTGCCAGTAGTAGGGCCGCAGGGGACCCCTACGAGCAGTACTTC. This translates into CASSRAAGDPYEQYF. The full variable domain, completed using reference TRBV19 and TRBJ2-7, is DGGITQSPKYLFRKEGQNVTLSCEQNLNHDAMYWYRQDPGQGLRLIYYSQIVNDFQKGDIAEGYSVSREKKESFPLTVTSAQKNPTAFYLCASSRAAGDPYEQYFGPGTRLTVT.